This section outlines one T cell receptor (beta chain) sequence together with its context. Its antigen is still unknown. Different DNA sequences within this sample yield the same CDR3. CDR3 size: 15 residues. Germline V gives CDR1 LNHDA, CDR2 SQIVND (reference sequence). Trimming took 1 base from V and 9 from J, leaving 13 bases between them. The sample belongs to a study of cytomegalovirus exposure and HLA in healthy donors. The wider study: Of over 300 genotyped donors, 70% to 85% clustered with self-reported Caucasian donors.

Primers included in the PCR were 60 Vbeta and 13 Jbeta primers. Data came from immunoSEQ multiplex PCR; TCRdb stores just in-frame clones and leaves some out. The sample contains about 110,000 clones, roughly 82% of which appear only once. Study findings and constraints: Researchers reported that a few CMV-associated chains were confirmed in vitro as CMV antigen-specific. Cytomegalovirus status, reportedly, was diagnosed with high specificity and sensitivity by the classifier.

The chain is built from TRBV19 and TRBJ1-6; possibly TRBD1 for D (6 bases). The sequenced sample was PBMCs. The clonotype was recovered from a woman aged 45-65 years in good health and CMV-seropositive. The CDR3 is CASSIGAGAASPLHF. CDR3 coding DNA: TGTGCCAGTAGTATAGGCGCAGGGGCGGCTTCACCCCTCCACTTT.